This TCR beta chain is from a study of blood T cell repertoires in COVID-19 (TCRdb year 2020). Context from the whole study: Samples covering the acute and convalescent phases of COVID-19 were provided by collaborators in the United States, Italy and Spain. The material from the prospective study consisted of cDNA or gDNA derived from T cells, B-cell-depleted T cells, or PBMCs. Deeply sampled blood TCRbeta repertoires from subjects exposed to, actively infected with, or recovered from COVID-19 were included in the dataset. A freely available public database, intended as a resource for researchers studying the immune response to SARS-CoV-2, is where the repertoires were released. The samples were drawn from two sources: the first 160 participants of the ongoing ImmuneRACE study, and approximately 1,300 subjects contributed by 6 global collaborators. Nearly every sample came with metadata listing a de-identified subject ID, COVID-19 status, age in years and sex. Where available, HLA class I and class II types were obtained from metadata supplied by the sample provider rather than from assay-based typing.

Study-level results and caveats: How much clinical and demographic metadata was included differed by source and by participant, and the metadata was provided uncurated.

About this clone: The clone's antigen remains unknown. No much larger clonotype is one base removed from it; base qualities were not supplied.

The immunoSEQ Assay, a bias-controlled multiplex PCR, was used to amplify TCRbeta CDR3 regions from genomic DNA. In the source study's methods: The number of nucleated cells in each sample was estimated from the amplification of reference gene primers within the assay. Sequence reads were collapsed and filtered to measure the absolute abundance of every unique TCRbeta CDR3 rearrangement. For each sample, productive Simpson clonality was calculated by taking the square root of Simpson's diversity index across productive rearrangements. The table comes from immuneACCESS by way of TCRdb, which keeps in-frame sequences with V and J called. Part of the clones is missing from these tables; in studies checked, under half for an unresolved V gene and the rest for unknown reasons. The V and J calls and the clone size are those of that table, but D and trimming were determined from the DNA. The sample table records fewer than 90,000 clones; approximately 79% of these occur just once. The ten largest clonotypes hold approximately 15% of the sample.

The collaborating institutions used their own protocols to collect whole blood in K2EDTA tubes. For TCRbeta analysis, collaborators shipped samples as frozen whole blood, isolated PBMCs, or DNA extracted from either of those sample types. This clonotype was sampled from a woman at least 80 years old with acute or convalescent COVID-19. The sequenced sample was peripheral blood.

The nucleotides are TGTGCCAGCAGCCAGAACCCAGCGGGGGTTTACACCGGGGAGCTGTTTTTT. Translated, it gives CASSQNPAGVYTGELFF. The rearrangement joined TRBV4-2 to TRBJ2-2; 8 central nucleotides agree with TRBD2. From the germline V gene, CDR1 is LGHNA and CDR2 is YNFKEQ. The CDR3 covers 17 residues, taking in both the cysteine and the phenylalanine. Of the read, only the CDR3 DNA is kept; its 51 bases are in frame from base 1. V is trimmed back by 3 bases and J by 3 bases, and the junction contains 9 bases that no gene match accounts for.